The present TCR beta chain was sequenced within a study of shared clonotypes between healthy human individuals. Background on the study: Each donor's CD4 naive and CD4 memory cells filled three plates apiece, CD8 naive two, and CD8 memory one.

CD8 cells regarded as naive lacked CD45RO, were positively chosen for CCR7, and omitted terminally differentiated effector memory CD45RA+ cells. Everyone who donated was a Caucasian adult who lived in Nashville, Tennessee. Every subset had its genomic DNA shared out evenly among several immunoSEQ plates. The method was immunoSEQ multiplex PCR; TCRdb's version includes in-frame clones alone and lacks a portion of them. The repertoire holds about 1,900,000 clones, about 95% seen once, with more than 0.9% in the top ten. Germline V gene data show CDR1 as SGHAT and CDR2 as FQNNGV. V gave up 0 bases and J gave up 1 base, with 7 bases separating them. This CDR3 region has 14 residues.

Sequences were obtained from naive CD8+ T cells sorted from blood. This chain uses TRBV11-2 with TRBJ2-7, with D possibly TRBD2 on 5 matching bases. The clonotype was recovered from a man aged 18-30 years in good health. CDR3 nucleotides: TGTGCCAGCAGCTTAGAGGGAGAGTCCTACGAGCAGTACTTC. Amino acid sequence: CASSLEGESYEQYF. Variable domain in full (rest from reference TRBV11-2 and TRBJ2-7): EAGVAQSPRYKIIEKRQSVAFWCNPISGHATLYWYQQILGQGPKLLIQFQNNGVVDDSQLPKDRFSAERLKGVDSTLKIQPAKLEDSAVYLCASSLEGESYEQYFGPGTRLTVT.